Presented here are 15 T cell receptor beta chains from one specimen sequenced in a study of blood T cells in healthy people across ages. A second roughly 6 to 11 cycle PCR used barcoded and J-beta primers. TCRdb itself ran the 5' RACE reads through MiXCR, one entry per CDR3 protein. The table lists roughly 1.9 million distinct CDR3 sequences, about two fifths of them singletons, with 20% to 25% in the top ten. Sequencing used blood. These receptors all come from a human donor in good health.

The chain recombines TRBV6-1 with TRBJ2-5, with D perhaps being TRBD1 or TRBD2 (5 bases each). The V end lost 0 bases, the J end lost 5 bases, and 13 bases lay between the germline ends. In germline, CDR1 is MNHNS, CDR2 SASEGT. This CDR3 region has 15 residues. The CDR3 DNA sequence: TGTGCCAGCAGTGAAGCGTGGGACCCAGGGGAGACCCAGTACTTC. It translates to CASSEAWDPGETQYF.

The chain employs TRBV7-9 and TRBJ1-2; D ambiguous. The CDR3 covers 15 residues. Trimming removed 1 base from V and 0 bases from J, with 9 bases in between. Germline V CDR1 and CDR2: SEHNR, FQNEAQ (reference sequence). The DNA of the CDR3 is TGTGCCAGCAGCTTAGTAATAGGAGCTAACTATGGCTACACCTTC. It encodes CASSLVIGANYGYTF.

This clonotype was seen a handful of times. The CDR3 loop reads CSASDLAGGTAAGTQYF. CDR3 sequence (DNA): TGCAGTGCTAGTGATCTAGCGGGGGGTACCGCCGCCGGTACGCAGTATTTT. This rearrangement joins TRBV20-1 to TRBJ2-3; 11 bases align to TRBD2. The CDR3 runs to 17 residues. Per the germline V gene, CDR1 is DFQATT and CDR2 is SNEGSKA (reference sequence). V lost 3 bases to trimming and J lost 8 bases; unmatched junction nucleotides: 16.

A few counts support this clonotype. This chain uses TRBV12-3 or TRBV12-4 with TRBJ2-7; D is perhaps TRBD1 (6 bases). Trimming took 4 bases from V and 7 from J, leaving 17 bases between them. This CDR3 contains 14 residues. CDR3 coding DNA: TGTGCCAGCAGTTCATACGGGACACCACTTGAGCAGTACTTC. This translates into CASSSYGTPLEQYF.

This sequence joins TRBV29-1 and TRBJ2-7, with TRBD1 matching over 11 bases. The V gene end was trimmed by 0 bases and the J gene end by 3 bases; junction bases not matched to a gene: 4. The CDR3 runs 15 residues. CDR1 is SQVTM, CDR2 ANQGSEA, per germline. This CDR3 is CSVEDEGTGGYEQYF. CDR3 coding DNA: TGCAGCGTTGAAGACGAGGGGACAGGGGGCTACGAGCAGTACTTC.

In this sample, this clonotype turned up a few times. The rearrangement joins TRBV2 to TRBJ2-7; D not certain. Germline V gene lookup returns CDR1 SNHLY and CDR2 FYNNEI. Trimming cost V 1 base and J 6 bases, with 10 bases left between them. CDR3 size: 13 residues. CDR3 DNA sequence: TGTGCCAGCAGTGAAGAGCGCATCATCGAGCAGTACTTC. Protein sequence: CASSEERIIEQYF.

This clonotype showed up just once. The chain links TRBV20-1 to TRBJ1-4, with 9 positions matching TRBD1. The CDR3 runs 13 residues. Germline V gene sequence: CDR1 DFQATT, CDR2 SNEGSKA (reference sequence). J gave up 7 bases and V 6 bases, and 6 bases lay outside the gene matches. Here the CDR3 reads CSAAQGAGEKLFF. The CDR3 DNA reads TGCAGTGCCGCACAGGGGGCTGGTGAAAAACTGTTTTTT.

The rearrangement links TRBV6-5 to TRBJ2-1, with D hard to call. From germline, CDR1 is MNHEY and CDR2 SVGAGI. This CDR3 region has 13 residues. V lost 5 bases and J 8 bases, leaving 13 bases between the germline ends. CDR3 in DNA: TGTGCCAGCAGTCGCGAAGCTACCCATGAGCAGTTCTTC. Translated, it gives CASSREATHEQFF.

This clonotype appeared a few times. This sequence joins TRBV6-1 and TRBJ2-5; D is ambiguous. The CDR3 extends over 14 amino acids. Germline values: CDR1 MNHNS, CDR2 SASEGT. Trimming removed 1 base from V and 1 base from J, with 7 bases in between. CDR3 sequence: CASSEDIFQETQYF. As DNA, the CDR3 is TGTGCCAGCAGTGAAGATATCTTCCAAGAGACCCAGTACTTC.

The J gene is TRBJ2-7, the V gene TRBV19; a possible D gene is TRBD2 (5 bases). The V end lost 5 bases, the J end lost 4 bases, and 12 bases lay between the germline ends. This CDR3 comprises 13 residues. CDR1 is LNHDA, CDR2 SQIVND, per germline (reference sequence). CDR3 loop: CASSFQAEYEQYF. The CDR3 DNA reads TGTGCCAGTAGTTTCCAAGCGGAATACGAGCAGTACTTC.

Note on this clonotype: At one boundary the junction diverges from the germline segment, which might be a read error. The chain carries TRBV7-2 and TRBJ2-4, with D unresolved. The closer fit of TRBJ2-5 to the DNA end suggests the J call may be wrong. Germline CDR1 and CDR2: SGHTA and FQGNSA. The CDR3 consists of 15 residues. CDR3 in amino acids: CASNLVWGGEETQYF. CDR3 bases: TGTGCCAGCAACTTAGTATGGGGTGGGGAAGAGACCCAGTACTTC.

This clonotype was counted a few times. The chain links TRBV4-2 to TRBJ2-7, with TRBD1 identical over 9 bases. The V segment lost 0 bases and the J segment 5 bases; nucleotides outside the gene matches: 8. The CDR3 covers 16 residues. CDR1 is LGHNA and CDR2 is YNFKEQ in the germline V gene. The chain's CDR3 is CASSQEGGTGYHEQYF. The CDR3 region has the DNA TGTGCCAGCAGCCAAGAAGGGGGGACAGGGTATCACGAGCAGTACTTC.

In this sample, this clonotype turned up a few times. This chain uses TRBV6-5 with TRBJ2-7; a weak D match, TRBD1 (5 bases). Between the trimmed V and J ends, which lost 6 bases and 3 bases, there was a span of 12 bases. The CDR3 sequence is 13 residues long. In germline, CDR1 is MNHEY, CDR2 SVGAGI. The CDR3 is CASSPGHFYEQYF. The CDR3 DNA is TGTGCCAGCAGCCCCGGACATTTCTACGAGCAGTACTTC.

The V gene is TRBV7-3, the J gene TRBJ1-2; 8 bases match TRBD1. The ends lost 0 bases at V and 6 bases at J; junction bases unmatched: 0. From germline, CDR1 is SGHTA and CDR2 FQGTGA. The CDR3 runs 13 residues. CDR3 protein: CASSLTGQDGYTF. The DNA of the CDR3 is TGTGCCAGCAGCTTAACGGGACAGGATGGCTACACCTTC.

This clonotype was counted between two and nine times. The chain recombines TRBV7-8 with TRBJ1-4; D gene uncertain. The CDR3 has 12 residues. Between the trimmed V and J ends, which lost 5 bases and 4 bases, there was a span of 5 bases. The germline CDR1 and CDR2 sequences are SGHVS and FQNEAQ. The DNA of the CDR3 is TGTGCCAGCAGCGAAATTAATGAAAAACTGTTTTTT. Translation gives CASSEINEKLFF.